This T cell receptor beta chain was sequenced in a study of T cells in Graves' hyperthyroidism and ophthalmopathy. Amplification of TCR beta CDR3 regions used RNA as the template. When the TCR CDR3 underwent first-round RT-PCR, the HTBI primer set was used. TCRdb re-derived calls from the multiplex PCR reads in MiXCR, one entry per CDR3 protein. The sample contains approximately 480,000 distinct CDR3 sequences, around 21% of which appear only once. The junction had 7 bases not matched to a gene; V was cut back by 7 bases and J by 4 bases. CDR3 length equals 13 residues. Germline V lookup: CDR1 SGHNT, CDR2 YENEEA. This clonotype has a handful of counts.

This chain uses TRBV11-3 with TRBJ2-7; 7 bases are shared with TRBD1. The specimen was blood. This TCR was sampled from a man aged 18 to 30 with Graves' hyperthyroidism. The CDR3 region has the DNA TGTGCCAGCACCCGACAGGGTCAGTACGAGCAGTACTTC. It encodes CASTRQGQYEQYF.